What follows are 9 T cell receptor beta chains derived from one specimen sequenced in a study of cytomegalovirus exposure and HLA in healthy donors. It was with 60 Vbeta and 13 Jbeta primers that the PCR ran. This table comes from immunoSEQ multiplex PCR, and its TCRdb copy is limited to in-frame clones, with some not included. Of 150,000 to 200,000 clones listed, 78% were seen once; the top ten hold less than 3.5%. The sequencing input was PBMCs. These receptors all come from a female donor in good health and CMV-seronegative.

Only one count was recorded for this clone. This chain links TRBV6-6 with TRBJ1-5; the match to TRBD1 covers 8 bases. V was pared by 6 bases and J by 6 bases, with 4 bases of the junction left unmatched. The CDR3 is 13 residues long. Per germline, CDR1 MNHNY and CDR2 SVGAGI (reference sequence). The CDR3 region has the DNA TGTGCCAGCAGCGAGACAGGGGCTCAGCCCCAGCATTTT. As protein: CASSETGAQPQHF.

This rearrangement joins TRBV28 to TRBJ1-5; the match to TRBD1 covers 8 bases. With V trimmed by 3 bases and J by 2 bases, 12 bases remained unmatched. Germline assignment: CDR1 MDHEN and CDR2 SYDVKM. The CDR3 has 18 amino acids. The CDR3 nucleotides read TGTGCCAGCAGTTTTTTTAGACAGGGGAAAAGGGGCAATCAGCCCCAGCATTTT. Amino acids: CASSFFRQGKRGNQPQHF.

V and J are TRBV4-1 and TRBJ1-1; D may be TRBD1 (6 bases). Germline V gene sequence: CDR1 MGHRA, CDR2 YSYEKL. The CDR3 consists of 15 residues. Trimming left V 0 bases short and J 5 bases short, with 13 bases between. CDR3 region: CASSQDGGQGTEAFF. The CDR3 DNA is TGCGCCAGCAGCCAAGATGGGGGCCAAGGGACTGAAGCTTTCTTT.

The chain combines TRBV6-1 with TRBJ2-6; TRBD2 aligns across 11 bases. This CDR3 is built from 18 residues. Germline V gives CDR1 MNHNS, CDR2 SASEGT. Trimming took 4 bases from V and 4 from J; bases not matched to a gene: 9. As DNA, the CDR3 is TGTGCCAGCAGTGGAGTGGTAGCGGGGGGGCTCGGGGCCAACGTCCTGACTTTC. Translated: CASSGVVAGGLGANVLTF.

The V call is TRBV2, the J call TRBJ2-1; 7 bases are shared with TRBD2. Trimming took 5 bases from V and 9 from J; bases not matched to a gene: 7. Germline V gives CDR1 SNHLY, CDR2 FYNNEI. CDR3 length: 13 amino acids. The DNA for the CDR3 is TGTGCCAGCAGTAGGGAGGGAGGAGGTGAGCAGTTCTTC. Amino acid sequence: CASSREGGGEQFF. Full variable domain (remainder filled in from reference TRBV2 and TRBJ2-1): EPEVTQTPSHQVTQMGQEVILRCVPISNHLYFYWYRQILGQKVEFLVSFYNNEISEKSEIFDDQFSVERPDGSNFTLKIRSTKLEDSAMYFCASSREGGGEQFFGPGTRLTVL.

This chain connects TRBV30 to TRBJ1-2; D remains unclear. Germline V gene sequence: CDR1 GTSNPN, CDR2 SVGIG (reference sequence). V lost 5 bases and J 1 base, leaving 11 bases between the germline ends. The CDR3 loop spans 13 amino acids. The CDR3 reads CAWSRLVNYGYTF. For the CDR3, the DNA is TGTGCCTGGTCGCGGTTAGTTAACTATGGCTACACCTTC. The whole variable domain, filled in from reference TRBV30 and TRBJ1-2, reads SQTIHQWPATLVQPVGSPLSLECTVEGTSNPNLYWYRQAAGRGLQLLFYSVGIGQISSEVPQNLSASRPQDRQFILSSKKLLLSDSGFYLCAWSRLVNYGYTFGSGTRLTVV.

V is TRBV23-1 and J is TRBJ2-7, with D tentatively TRBD1 (5 bases). TRBV23-1 is treated as an ORF (open reading frame) with a function not yet certain. V was trimmed by 0 bases and J by 2 bases, leaving 14 bases between them. The length of the CDR3 is 16 residues. The CDR3 protein is CASSQSFRVPTYEQYF. As DNA, the CDR3 is TGCGCCAGCAGTCAATCATTCAGGGTCCCTACCTACGAGCAGTACTTC.

The chain is built from TRBV27 and TRBJ2-7; 9 bases fit TRBD1. CDR3 length equals 14 residues. Trimming took 5 bases from V and 6 from J; bases not matched to a gene: 8. CDR1 is MNHEY and CDR2 is SMNVEV in the germline V gene (reference sequence). CDR3: CASSDRDRASEQYF. The CDR3 DNA reads TGTGCCAGCAGTGACCGGGACAGGGCTTCCGAGCAGTACTTC.

This chain connects TRBV4-2 to TRBJ1-1; D unclear. The V gene's germline CDR1 is LGHNA and CDR2 YNFKEQ. This CDR3 region has 11 residues. V was shortened by 0 bases and J by 11 bases, with 7 bases between the two germline ends. For the CDR3, the DNA is TGTGCCAGCAGCCAAGACCTAGCGGCTTTCTTT. Translated: CASSQDLAAFF.